This T cell receptor beta chain stems from a study of shared clonotypes between healthy human individuals. The CDR3 loop spans 12 amino acids. Germline V gives CDR1 SEHNR, CDR2 FQNEAQ (reference sequence). V lost 5 bases and J 6 bases, leaving 9 bases between the germline ends. As defined, naive CD8 cells were CD45RO-negative and positively selected for CCR7, with terminally differentiated effector memory CD45RA+ cells excluded. Sequencing was performed with immunoSEQ multiplex PCR; in TCRdb, only in-frame clones are kept and a portion is missing. The table shows about 680,000 clones, with roughly nine tenths occurring only once. This clone was seen a single time.

The specimen was naive CD8+ T cells sorted from blood. This clonotype was obtained from a man aged 25 to 40 in good health. The genes are TRBV7-9 and TRBJ2-3, with no clear D. The CDR3 DNA follows: TGTGCCAGCAGCAAAGGTCGGGATACGCAGTATTTT. This sequence encodes CASSKGRDTQYF.